This T cell receptor (beta chain) was profiled in a study of T-cell memory formation after mild COVID-19. After removal of 3 bases from V and 6 bases from J, the junction contained 5 bases not matched to a gene. The CDR3 consists of 15 residues. Whole-study findings and limits: Second-wave clones that peaked on day 37 lacked confirmed SARS-CoV-2 specificity. Some clones that responded were present in memory (sampled pre-infection), which suggests cross-reactive memory joined. The CD4+ clones that contracted clustered mainly within CM and EM, and the CD8+ clones concentrated in EMRA.

TCR alpha and TCR beta cDNA libraries carrying sample barcodes and UMIs were produced by 5'RACE using constant-segment primers. TCRdb used MiXCR to reprocess the 5' RACE reads, holding one entry per CDR3 protein. Here the sample spans roughly 450,000 distinct CDR3 sequences, approximately 18% being singletons. Only a few counts were recorded for this clonotype. The antigen remains unidentified. The V and J genes are TRBV12-3 or TRBV12-4 and TRBJ2-3; TRBD2 matches 11 bases. The sequence was collected from a man younger than 35 who had mild COVID-19 (a few samples of this study predate the infection). Cell type and time point are not known. The material sequenced was PBMCs or a T cell subset sorted from them (not recorded which). This CDR3 is CASSFVVAGGDTQYF. The DNA of the CDR3 is TGTGCCAGCAGTTTCGTTGTAGCGGGGGGGGATACGCAGTATTTT.